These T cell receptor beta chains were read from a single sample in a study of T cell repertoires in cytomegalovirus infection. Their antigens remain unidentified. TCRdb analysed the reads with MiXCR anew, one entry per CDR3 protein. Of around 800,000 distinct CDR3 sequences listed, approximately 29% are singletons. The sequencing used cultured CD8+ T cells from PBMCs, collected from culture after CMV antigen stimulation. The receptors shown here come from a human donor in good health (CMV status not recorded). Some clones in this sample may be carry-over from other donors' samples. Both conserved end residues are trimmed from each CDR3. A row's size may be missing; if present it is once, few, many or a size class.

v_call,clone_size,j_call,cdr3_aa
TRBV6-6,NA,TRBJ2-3,ASSPVVETDTQY
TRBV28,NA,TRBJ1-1,ASSPPRGYTEAF
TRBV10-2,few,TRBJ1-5,ASSELSLNQPQH
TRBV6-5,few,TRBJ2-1,ASSPTLNEQF
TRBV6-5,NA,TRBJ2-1,ASSNEDSSGQF
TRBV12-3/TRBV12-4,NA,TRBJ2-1,ASSWGRAVNEQF
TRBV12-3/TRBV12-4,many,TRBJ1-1,ASRGQGATEAF
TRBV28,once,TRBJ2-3,ASSSLDGVDTQY
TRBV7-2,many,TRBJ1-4,ASSLIPVAANEKLF
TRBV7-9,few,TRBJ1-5,ASSTDRVQNQPQH
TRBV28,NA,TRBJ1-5,ASNTGTGQPQH
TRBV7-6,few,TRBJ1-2,ASSLGAGGRDGYT
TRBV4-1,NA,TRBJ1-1,ASSTGHLNTEAF